The 20 T cell receptor beta chains in this list originate from one sample, sequenced in a study of blood T cell repertoires in COVID-19. This table comes from immunoSEQ multiplex PCR, and its TCRdb copy is limited to in-frame clones, with some not included. The sample has approximately 300,000 clones, around 85% seen once. The sample comprised peripheral blood. These receptors came from a human donor with COVID-19, enrolled during active disease. The donor label of this sample is uncertain.

V gene TRBV27 combines with J gene TRBJ1-1; D might be TRBD1 (6 bases). This CDR3 is built from 14 residues. Trimming cost V 4 bases and J 3 bases, with 12 bases left between them. Germline V CDR1 and CDR2: MNHEY, SMNVEV (reference sequence). The CDR3 loop is CASSSRGEDTEAFF. CDR3 DNA sequence: TGTGCCAGCAGTTCCAGGGGAGAGGACACTGAAGCTTTCTTT.

The gene calls are TRBV28 and TRBJ2-3; D perhaps matches TRBD2 (6 bases). Between the trimmed V and J ends, which lost 1 base and 2 bases, there was a span of 13 bases. CDR1 and CDR2 from the germline V gene are MDHEN and SYDVKM. CDR3 size: 16 residues. The CDR3 loop reads CASSLLGGANTDTQYF. In DNA form, the CDR3 reads TGTGCCAGCAGTTTATTGGGCGGGGCGAACACAGATACGCAGTATTTT.

This rearrangement joins TRBV28 to TRBJ2-3; 9 nucleotides match TRBD1. V shed 3 bases, J shed 2 bases, and the junction held 3 bases outside the gene matches. This CDR3 is 15 amino acids long. The V gene's germline CDR1 is MDHEN and CDR2 SYDVKM. CDR3: CASSFGQGHTDTQYF. CDR3 coding DNA: TGTGCCAGCAGTTTTGGACAGGGGCACACAGATACGCAGTATTTT.

This clone was recorded once. This sample includes further DNA sequences coding for the same CDR3. This chain uses TRBV30 with TRBJ1-4; D unresolved. The V end was cut by 2 bases, the J end by 4 bases, with 2 bases between. The CDR3 consists of 11 residues. Germline V gene sequence: CDR1 GTSNPN, CDR2 SVGIG (reference sequence). The CDR3 region is CAWSLNEKLFF. The CDR3 bases are TGTGCCTGGAGTCTTAATGAAAAACTGTTTTTT.

The chain joins TRBV30 to TRBJ2-3, with unresolved D. CDR3 length: 15 amino acids. Per the germline V gene, CDR1 is GTSNPN and CDR2 is SVGIG (reference sequence). V was shortened by 6 bases and J by 2 bases, with 18 bases between the two germline ends. The CDR3 DNA is TGTGCCTGTTTACCCCAGCGAGGTAACACAGATACGCAGTATTTT. Residues: CACLPQRGNTDTQYF.

The chain joins TRBV3-1 (or the pseudogene TRBV3-2) to TRBJ2-4, with 7 bases identical to TRBD1. V was pared by 2 bases and J by 0 bases, with 4 bases of the junction left unmatched. Germline-derived CDR1 and CDR2 are LGHDT and YNNKEL (reference sequence). This CDR3 has 16 amino acids. The CDR3 is CASSQKGQLAKNIQYF. CDR3 in DNA: TGTGCCAGCAGCCAAAAGGGACAGCTAGCCAAAAACATTCAGTACTTC.

The chain is built from TRBV27 and TRBJ2-7, with unresolved D. Germline CDR1 and CDR2: MNHEY and SMNVEV (reference sequence). V lost 0 bases and J 2 bases, leaving 8 bases between the germline ends. The CDR3 spans 14 residues. The CDR3 DNA is TGTGCCAGCAGTTTATCGATACAGCCCTACGAGCAGTACTTC. Residues: CASSLSIQPYEQYF.

This sequence joins TRBV5-1 and TRBJ1-1, with 9 bases that match TRBD1. The CDR3 has 16 amino acids. Losses at the gene ends were 4 bases for V and 10 bases for J; bases not matched to a gene: 17. The germline V gene has CDR1 SGHRS and CDR2 YFSETQ. The CDR3 nucleotides read TGCGCCAGCAGCCGCGATGGACAGGGGTATGACCTGGGAGCTTTCTTT. Amino acid sequence: CASSRDGQGYDLGAFF.

The chain links TRBV11-1 to TRBJ2-7; D uncertain. CDR3 length: 12 amino acids. Germline assignment: CDR1 SGHAT and CDR2 FQDESV (reference sequence). Trimming took off 5 bases at V and 2 bases at J, with 7 bases between the two ends. CDR3 DNA: TGTGCCAGCAGCCCCACTACCTACGAGCAGTACTTC. It yields the protein CASSPTTYEQYF.

In its sample, this clone was seen once. The chain employs TRBV6-2 or TRBV6-3 and TRBJ1-2; TRBD1 matches 10 bases. Germline V lookup: CDR1 MNHEY, CDR2 SVGEGT. The CDR3 has 19 amino acids. Trimming at V came to 2 bases and at J to 2 bases, leaving 14 bases not matched to a gene. CDR3 amino acids: CASSYGSFRDRGRNYGYTF. DNA for the CDR3: TGTGCCAGCAGTTACGGGAGTTTTCGGGACAGGGGCCGGAACTATGGCTACACCTTC.

The rearrangement uses TRBV9 and TRBJ2-7; 9 bases are shared with TRBD2. Germline V gene sequence: CDR1 SGDLS, CDR2 YYNGEE. The V segment lost 0 bases and the J segment 7 bases; nucleotides outside the gene matches: 8. The length of the CDR3 is 15 residues. CDR3 DNA sequence: TGTGCCAGCAGCGTAGGAGGTAGCGGGAGTGAAGAGCAGTACTTC. This sequence encodes CASSVGGSGSEEQYF.

The J gene is TRBJ1-1, the V gene TRBV10-2, with D perhaps TRBD1 (6 bases). Trimming shortened V by 0 bases and J by 1 base, and 18 bases separated the two germline ends. This CDR3 spans 18 amino acids. Germline V gene data show CDR1 as WSHSY and CDR2 as SAAADI. The CDR3 DNA reads as TGCGCCAGCAGTGAGTCGTTCAGGGGACCGTTAGGGAACACTGAAGCTTTCTTT. It encodes CASSESFRGPLGNTEAFF.

A few counts support this clone. The rearrangement uses TRBV4-3 and TRBJ1-1; TRBD1 agrees at 7 bases. V shed 7 bases and J 0 bases; nucleotides not matched to a gene: 2. This CDR3 comprises 13 residues. In germline, CDR1 is LGHNA, CDR2 YSLEER. The DNA for the CDR3 is TGCGCCAGCAAGACAGGGTTGAACACTGAAGCTTTCTTT. Protein: CASKTGLNTEAFF.

This clone was observed a few times. The rearrangement links TRBV10-3 to TRBJ1-2; 8 nucleotides agree with TRBD1. This CDR3 contains 15 residues. Germline-derived CDR1 and CDR2 are ENHRY and SYGVKD. The V gene end was trimmed by 2 bases and the J gene end by 4 bases; junction bases not matched to a gene: 6. The CDR3 DNA is TGTGCCATCAGTGAGGGACAGGGTTTTAGCTATGGCTACACCTTC. It specifies CAISEGQGFSYGYTF.

The chain carries TRBV6-5 and TRBJ2-2; a possible D gene is TRBD2 (5 bases). Germline CDR1 reads MNHEY; CDR2 reads SVGAGI. The CDR3 totals 15 residues. V was shortened by 6 bases and J by 4 bases, with 15 bases between the two germline ends. The CDR3 DNA is TGTGCCAGCAGCTCCCAGCGGAGATTCACCGGGGAGCTGTTTTTT. It translates to CASSSQRRFTGELFF.

V usage is TRBV10-3 and J usage is TRBJ2-5; 11 nucleotides match TRBD1. After removal of 6 bases from V and 4 bases from J, the junction contained 4 bases not matched to a gene. The germline CDR1 and CDR2 sequences are ENHRY and SYGVKD. This CDR3 comprises 14 residues. The CDR3 bases are TGTGCCATCAGACCGGGACAGGGGGGAGAGACCCAGTACTTC. It encodes CAIRPGQGGETQYF.

The rearrangement joins TRBV7-8 to TRBJ1-5, with D unclear. Germline CDR1 and CDR2: SGHVS and FQNEAQ. The CDR3 length is 16 residues. Trimming left V 3 bases short and J 3 bases short, with 15 bases between. The CDR3 sequence: CASSLQRGLANQPQHF. CDR3 sequence (DNA): TGTGCCAGCAGCTTGCAGCGTGGGCTAGCCAATCAGCCCCAGCATTTT.

The chain joins TRBV11-2 to TRBJ2-7; D may be TRBD1 (5 bases). CDR3 size: 14 residues. Trimming took off 0 bases at V and 6 bases at J, with 12 bases between the two ends. Germline-derived CDR1 and CDR2 are SGHAT and FQNNGV. CDR3 region: CASSLDRGSSEQYF. CDR3 DNA: TGTGCCAGCAGCTTAGATAGGGGTTCGTCCGAGCAGTACTTC.

This chain links TRBV5-1 with TRBJ2-1; TRBD2 might be the D (6 bases). Germline V lookup: CDR1 SGHRS, CDR2 YFSETQ. V was pared by 4 bases and J by 0 bases, with 17 bases between. The CDR3 spans 17 residues. DNA of the CDR3: TGCGCCAGCAGCATCCGGTTTAGCGGATTCTCCTACAATGAGCAGTTCTTC. This encodes CASSIRFSGFSYNEQFF.

As for this clone: A junction end diverges from the germline sequence, so it may reflect a read error. The V call is TRBV7-2, the J call TRBJ2-7; D may be TRBD2 (6 bases). The CDR3 extends over 15 amino acids. In germline, CDR1 is SGHTA, CDR2 FQGNSA. CDR3 nucleotides: TGTGCCAGCAGCCTAGCCGGGGGACGATCCTACGAGCAGTACTTC. It specifies CASSLAGGRSYEQYF.